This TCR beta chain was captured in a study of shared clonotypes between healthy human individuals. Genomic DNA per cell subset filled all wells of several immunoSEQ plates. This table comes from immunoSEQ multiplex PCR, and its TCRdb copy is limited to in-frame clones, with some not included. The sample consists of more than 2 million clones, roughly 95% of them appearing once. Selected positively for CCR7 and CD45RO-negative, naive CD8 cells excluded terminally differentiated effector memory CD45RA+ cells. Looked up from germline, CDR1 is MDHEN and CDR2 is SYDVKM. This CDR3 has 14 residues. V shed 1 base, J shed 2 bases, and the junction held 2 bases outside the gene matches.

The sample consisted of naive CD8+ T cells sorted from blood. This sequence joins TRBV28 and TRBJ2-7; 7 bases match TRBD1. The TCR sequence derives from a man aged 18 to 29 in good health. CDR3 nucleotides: TGTGCCAGCAGTTTATACGGGACAGCCTACGAGCAGTACTTC. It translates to CASSLYGTAYEQYF.